The T cell receptor beta chain described here comes from a study of T cells in Graves' hyperthyroidism and ophthalmopathy. General study results and limits: Model output signaled ophthalmopathy a median approximately 6.2 months ahead of onset.

CDR1 MNHEY and CDR2 SVGAGI come from the germline V gene. Trimming removed 5 bases at V and 2 bases at J, with 10 bases between. The CDR3 sequence is 13 residues long. A Clinical Activity Score of at least 3, a NOSPECS grade of at least 4 and a duration under 3 months were recorded in the ophthalmopathy patients. Authors of the study amplified TCR beta CDR3 regions from RNA transcripts. During a first-round RT-PCR of the TCR CDR3, the HTBI primer set was used. TCRdb recomputed calls from the multiplex PCR reads with MiXCR, one row per CDR3 protein. The table has hundreds of thousands of distinct CDR3 sequences, about 15% seen once. This clonotype was counted at least ten times. The target antigen is unknown.

This chain uses TRBV6-5 with TRBJ2-7, with D uncertain. This TCR derives from a woman aged 40 to 49 with Graves' ophthalmopathy. The sample comprised blood. CDR3 in amino acids: CASSTGGTYEQYF. DNA for the CDR3: TGTGCCAGCAGTACCGGCGGAACCTACGAGCAGTACTTC.